This T cell receptor (beta chain) was retrieved from a study of blood T cell repertoires in COVID-19 (dated by TCRdb to about 2020). In the study overall: The collaborator samples originated in the United States, Italy and Spain and spanned the acute and convalescent phases of COVID-19. Samples came from the ongoing ImmuneRACE study (first 160 participants) plus 1,254 subjects from 6 global collaborators. A de-identified subject ID, COVID-19 status, age in years and sex were almost always included in the sample metadata. The repertoires were released in a freely available public database intended as a resource for research on the immune response to SARS-CoV-2. Subjects who had been exposed to COVID-19, were actively infected with it, or had recovered from it provided the deeply sampled blood TCRbeta repertoires that made up the dataset. Where available, HLA class I and class II types were obtained from metadata supplied by the sample provider rather than from assay-based typing. The material from the prospective study consisted of cDNA or gDNA derived from T cells, B-cell-depleted T cells, or PBMCs.

At the junction V is shortened by 0 bases and J by 0 bases, with 6 bases in between. CDR1 and CDR2, looked up from the germline V gene, are MNHEY and SVGAGI. The CDR3 covers 14 residues, taking in both the cysteine and the phenylalanine. Only the CDR3 region is kept as DNA, spanning 42 bases read in frame from base 1. A word on this clone: No antigen is known for it. No per-base quality is available; no much larger clone lies one base away.

Another Seattle source contributed samples from volunteer blood donors who had recovered from COVID-19. Each collaborating institution followed its own protocols to collect whole blood in K2EDTA tubes. For TCRbeta analysis, collaborator samples were shipped as frozen whole blood, as isolated PBMCs, or as DNA extracted from either sample type. General study outcomes and caveats: Clinical and demographic metadata were provided uncurated, with the amount varying by source and participant.

TCRbeta CDR3 regions were amplified from genomic DNA using the immunoSEQ Assay, a bias-controlled multiplex PCR. From the authors' description of their analysis: Nucleated cell counts per sample were estimated from amplification of reference gene primers within the assay. To quantify the absolute abundance of each unique TCRbeta CDR3 rearrangement, sequence reads were collapsed and filtered. For each sample, productive Simpson clonality was calculated as the square root of Simpson's diversity index over productive rearrangements. TCRdb's version of the immuneACCESS table is confined to in-frame rearrangements and falls short of the full clone set. An unresolved V gene accounts for under half of the shortfall where checked; the remainder is of unknown origin. That table supplies the V and J calls and clone size; D and trimming were determined from the DNA. Recorded for this sample are some 130,000 clones; roughly 83% of them occurred a single time. The ten largest clones take up about an eighth of the sample.

The sequence derives from a woman aged 30 to 39 who had recovered from COVID-19. The receptor chain draws on TRBV6-5 and TRBJ2-7; no D gene is confidently identified. The sequencing input was peripheral blood. The CDR3 region reads CASSYSGSSYEQYF. In nucleotide form, the sequence is TGTGCCAGCAGTTACTCGGGCAGCTCCTACGAGCAGTACTTC.